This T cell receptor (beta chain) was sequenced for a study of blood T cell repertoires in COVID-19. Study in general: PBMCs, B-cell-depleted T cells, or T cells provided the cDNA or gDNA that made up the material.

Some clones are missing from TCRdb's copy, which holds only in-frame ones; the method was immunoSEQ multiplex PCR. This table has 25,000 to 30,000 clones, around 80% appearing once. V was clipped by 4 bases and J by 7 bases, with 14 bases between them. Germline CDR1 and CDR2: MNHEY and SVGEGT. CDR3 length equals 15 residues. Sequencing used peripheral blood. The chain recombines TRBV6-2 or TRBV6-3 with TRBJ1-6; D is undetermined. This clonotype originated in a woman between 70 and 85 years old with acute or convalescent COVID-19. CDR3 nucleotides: TGTGCCAGCAGTTCCGGGGAGGGTCGGAATTCACCCCTCCACTTT. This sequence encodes CASSSGEGRNSPLHF.